This T cell receptor beta chain appears in the sequencing data of a study of Ad26.COV2.S vaccination and SARS-CoV-2 variants. Whole-study findings and limits: Vaccinated and placebo-treated recipients had similar non-spike TCR breadth.

The CDR3 covers 15 residues. V was pared by 8 bases and J by 0 bases, with 4 bases of the junction left unmatched. Germline V CDR1 and CDR2: SNHLY, FYNNEI. TCRdb's table, derived via immunoSEQ multiplex PCR, lists solely in-frame clones and lacks some. The top ten hold 2% to 2.5% of the sample, which has some 320,000 clones, approximately 80% seen once. Concerning this clone: Its specificity is unknown.

Specified treatment: about 20 received Ad26.COV2.S at low or high dose, single or two shots; roughly five received placebo; per-sample allocation not given. Sampling happened 63 days after the first vaccine or placebo injection. In Boston, an adult donor aged 18-55 years took part. The TCR comes from a person aged 18-60 years who received the Ad26.COV2.S COVID-19 vaccine or a placebo. The sequencing here drew on peripheral blood, taken in a trial of Ad26.COV2.S vaccine versus placebo. The chain uses TRBV2 and TRBJ1-3; 10 bases map to TRBD1. The CDR3: CASGQGGFSGNTIYF. CDR3 sequence (DNA): TGTGCCAGCGGACAGGGGGGGTTCTCTGGAAACACCATATATTTT.